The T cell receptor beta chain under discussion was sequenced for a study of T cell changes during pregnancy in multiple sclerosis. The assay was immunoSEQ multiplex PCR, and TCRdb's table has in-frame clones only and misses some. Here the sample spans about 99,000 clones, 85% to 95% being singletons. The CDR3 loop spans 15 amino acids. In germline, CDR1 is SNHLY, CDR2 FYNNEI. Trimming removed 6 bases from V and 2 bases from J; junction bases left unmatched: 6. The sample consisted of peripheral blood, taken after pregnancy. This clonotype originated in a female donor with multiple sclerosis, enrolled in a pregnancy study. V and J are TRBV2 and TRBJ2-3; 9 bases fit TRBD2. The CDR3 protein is CASSPTSGDTDTQYF. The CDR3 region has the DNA TGTGCCAGCAGCCCGACTAGCGGTGACACAGATACGCAGTATTTT.